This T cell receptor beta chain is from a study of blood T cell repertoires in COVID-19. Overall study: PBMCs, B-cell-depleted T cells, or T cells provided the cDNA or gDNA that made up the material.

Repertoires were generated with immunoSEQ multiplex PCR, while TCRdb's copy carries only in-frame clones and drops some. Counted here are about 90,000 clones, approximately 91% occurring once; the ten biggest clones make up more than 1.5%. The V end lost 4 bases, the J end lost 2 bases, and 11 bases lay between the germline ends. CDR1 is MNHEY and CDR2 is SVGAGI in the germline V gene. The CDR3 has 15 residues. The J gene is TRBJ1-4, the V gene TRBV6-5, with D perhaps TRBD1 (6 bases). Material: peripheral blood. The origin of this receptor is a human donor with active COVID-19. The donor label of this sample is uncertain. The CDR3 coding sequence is TGTGCCAGCAGTTCCTGGGGGGGCACTAATGAAAAACTGTTTTTT. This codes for CASSSWGGTNEKLFF.